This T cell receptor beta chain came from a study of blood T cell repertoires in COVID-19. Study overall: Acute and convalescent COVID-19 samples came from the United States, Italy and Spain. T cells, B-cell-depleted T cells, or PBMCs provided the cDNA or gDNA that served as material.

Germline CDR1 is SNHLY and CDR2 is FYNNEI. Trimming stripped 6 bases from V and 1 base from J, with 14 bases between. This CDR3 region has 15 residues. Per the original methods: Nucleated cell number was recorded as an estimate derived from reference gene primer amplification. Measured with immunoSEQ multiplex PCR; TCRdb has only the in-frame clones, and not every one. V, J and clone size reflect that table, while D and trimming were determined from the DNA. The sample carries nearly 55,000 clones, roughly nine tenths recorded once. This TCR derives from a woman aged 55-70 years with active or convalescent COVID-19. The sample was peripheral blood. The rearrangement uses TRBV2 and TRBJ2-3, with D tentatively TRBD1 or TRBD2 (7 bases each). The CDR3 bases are TGTGCCAGCAGGGAACAGGGGAGGGGCACAGATACGCAGTATTTT. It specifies CASREQGRGTDTQYF.